Below, 32 T cell receptor beta chains from the same sample are listed, as sequenced in a study of T cells in localized non-small cell lung cancer. Clones were read by immunoSEQ multiplex PCR, and TCRdb kept only the in-frame ones, dropping some. Of roughly 36,000 clones in the sample, about 76% are singletons; the top ten hold about 35%. The source material was PBMCs, sampled before any cancer treatment. These receptors were obtained from a woman aged 35 to 70 with stage II squamous cell lung carcinoma.

The rearrangement uses TRBV6-6 and TRBJ2-2; perhaps TRBD1 as D (6 bases). Trimming removed 2 bases at V and 7 bases at J, with 11 bases between. This CDR3 contains 14 residues. Germline-derived CDR1 and CDR2 are MNHNY and SVGAGI (reference sequence). The CDR3 reads CASSYLTRGGELFF. In DNA, the CDR3 is TGTGCCAGCAGTTACCTAACCAGGGGCGGGGAGCTGTTTTTT.

Only one count was recorded for this clone. This chain links TRBV28 with TRBJ2-5; TRBD1 is a possible D gene (6 bases). The CDR3 contains 15 residues. Trimming shortened V by 2 bases and J by 5 bases, and 15 bases separated the two germline ends. Germline V gives CDR1 MDHEN, CDR2 SYDVKM. CDR3 sequence reads: CASSLLMRGWETQYF. CDR3 nucleotides: TGTGCCAGCAGTTTACTCATGAGGGGGTGGGAGACCCAGTACTTC.

The chain joins TRBV15 to TRBJ1-4; tentative D call: TRBD1 (5 bases). This CDR3 has 14 amino acids. The V end lost 3 bases, the J end lost 11 bases, and 16 bases lay between the germline ends. Germline V gene lookup returns CDR1 LNHNV and CDR2 YYDKDF (reference sequence). The CDR3 coding sequence is TGTGCCACCAGCAGGGGCCAGCTTGAGGGGAAACTGTTTTTT. This gives the protein CATSRGQLEGKLFF.

The rearrangement joins TRBV9 to TRBJ2-3; D is unresolved. The V and J ends lost 0 bases and 5 bases respectively, with 13 bases between them. The CDR3 is 15 residues long. Germline-derived CDR1 and CDR2 are SGDLS and YYNGEE. In nucleotides, the CDR3 is TGTGCCAGCAGCGTAGGCTCTCTGGTGGGAGATACGCAGTATTTT. Protein: CASSVGSLVGDTQYF.

This clone was detected only a few times. The gene calls are TRBV7-3 and TRBJ2-1; TRBD2 matches at 12 bases. The V and J ends lost 4 bases and 3 bases, in that order; junction bases with no gene match: 1. Germline lookup yields CDR1 SGHTA and CDR2 FQGTGA. The CDR3 is 15 amino acids. CDR3 sequence (DNA): TGTGCCAGCAGCTCGGGACTAGCGGGCTACAATGAGCAGTTCTTC. This gives the protein CASSSGLAGYNEQFF.

V usage is TRBV5-4 and J usage is TRBJ1-1; the D gene is possibly TRBD1 (5 bases). The V gene lost 0 bases and the J gene lost 0 bases, with 12 bases spanning the gap. Germline V lookup: CDR1 SGHNT, CDR2 YYREEE (reference sequence). The CDR3 covers 16 residues. In nucleotides, the CDR3 is TGTGCCAGCAGCTTGGGTCAGGGAGTCGTGAACACTGAAGCTTTCTTT. Translating gives CASSLGQGVVNTEAFF.

The CDR3 bases are TGTGCCAGTAGTAGGGCCCCGGGGCAAGAGACCCAGTACTTC. Its protein product is CASSRAPGQETQYF. The rearrangement links TRBV19 to TRBJ2-5, with a weak D call TRBD2 (5 bases). Germline V gene data show CDR1 as LNHDA and CDR2 as SQIVND (reference sequence). Trimming left V 4 bases short and J 2 bases short, with 11 bases between. This CDR3 comprises 14 residues.

On this clone itself: This sample includes further DNA sequences coding for the same CDR3. The chain carries TRBV19 and TRBJ2-2; D is undetermined. Trimming removed 1 base at V and 1 base at J, with 4 bases between. This CDR3 region has 14 residues. Germline V gene sequence: CDR1 LNHDA, CDR2 SQIVND (reference sequence). CDR3 sequence reads: CASSIGRNTGELFF. CDR3 sequence (DNA): TGTGCCAGTAGTATAGGTAGGAACACCGGGGAGCTGTTTTTT.

This clone was counted once. This chain connects TRBV27 to TRBJ1-2; no clear D. From germline, CDR1 is MNHEY and CDR2 SMNVEV (reference sequence). V gave up 8 bases and J gave up 1 base, with 5 bases separating them. The CDR3 runs to 11 residues. The CDR3 reads CASRDNYGYTF. Written as DNA, the CDR3 is TGTGCCAGCCGAGATAACTATGGCTACACCTTC.

The rearrangement uses TRBV4-2 and TRBJ2-7, with 7 positions matching TRBD2. V shed 8 bases, J shed 4 bases, and the junction held 8 bases outside the gene matches. The CDR3 runs to 13 residues. The V gene's germline CDR1 is LGHNA and CDR2 YNFKEQ. The CDR3 nucleotides are TGTGCCAGCGGCAGCGGGGAGGGTTACGAGCAGTACTTC. Translation gives CASGSGEGYEQYF.

The V gene is TRBV5-4, the J gene TRBJ2-7, with a possible D match to TRBD2 (6 bases). Trimming took 4 bases from V and 5 from J, leaving 19 bases between them. The CDR3 has 15 amino acids. The germline CDR1 and CDR2 sequences are SGHNT and YYREEE (reference sequence). The DNA for the CDR3 is TGTGCCAGCAGCCTCCAAGGCGGGGCGATGAACGAGCAGTACGTC. This encodes CASSLQGGAMNEQYV.

This clone was picked up one time. V and J are TRBV6-5 and TRBJ2-5; D is possibly TRBD2 (6 bases). The CDR3 runs 13 residues. V dropped 5 bases and J dropped 5 bases, with 12 bases sitting between them. CDR1 is MNHEY and CDR2 is SVGAGI in the germline V gene. In DNA, the CDR3 is TGTGCCAGCAGTCTGACTAGTACCGAGACCCAGTACTTC. Translation gives CASSLTSTETQYF.

The chain is built from TRBV9 and TRBJ1-3, with 9 bases lining up with TRBD1. V gave up 4 bases and J gave up 4 bases; unmatched junction bases: 6. The CDR3 has 15 amino acids. CDR1 is SGDLS and CDR2 is YYNGEE in the germline V gene. The CDR3 reads CASSPGTGQGNTIYF. CDR3 nucleotide sequence: TGTGCCAGCAGCCCCGGGACAGGGCAAGGAAACACCATATATTTT.

This clone was detected a few times. The V call is TRBV7-9, the J call TRBJ1-5; 7 nucleotides align to TRBD1. V lost 4 bases to trimming and J lost 7 bases; unmatched junction nucleotides: 16. In germline, CDR1 is SEHNR, CDR2 FQNEAQ (reference sequence). This CDR3 has 17 residues. Here the CDR3 DNA reads TGTGCCAGCAGCTCGTCGCGGGACAGCTCCTTTCACCAGCCCCAGCATTTT. It translates to CASSSSRDSSFHQPQHF. The full variable domain, in which reference TRBV7-9 and TRBJ1-5 provide the parts outside the CDR3, is DTGVSQNPRHKITKRGQNVTFRCDPISEHNRLYWYRQTLGQGPEFLTYFQNEAQLEKSRLLSDRFSAERPKGSFSTLEIQRTEQGDSAMYLCASSSSRDSSFHQPQHFGDGTRLSIL.

The J gene is TRBJ2-7, the V gene TRBV28; TRBD1 might be the D (6 bases). The CDR3 runs 16 residues. V was shortened by 3 bases and J by 2 bases, with 17 bases between the two germline ends. CDR1 is MDHEN, CDR2 SYDVKM, per germline. The CDR3 nucleotides read TGTGCCAGCAGTTTCTCTCTTTCACAGGGAACCTACGAGCAGTACTTC. This encodes CASSFSLSQGTYEQYF.

The chain carries TRBV7-9 and TRBJ1-2; no clear D. CDR1 and CDR2 (germline): SEHNR, FQNEAQ (reference sequence). The V and J ends lost 6 bases and 7 bases respectively, with 9 bases between them. The CDR3 consists of 11 residues. The CDR3 is CASRMYAGYTF. CDR3 nucleotide sequence: TGTGCCAGCAGAATGTACGCTGGCTACACCTTC.

The chain joins TRBV9 to TRBJ2-3; 7 bases are a match to TRBD2. V shed 3 bases and J 6 bases; nucleotides not matched to a gene: 7. Germline V gene lookup returns CDR1 SGDLS and CDR2 YYNGEE. This CDR3 has 14 amino acids. The chain's CDR3 is CASSGTSSLDTQYF. For the CDR3, the DNA is TGTGCCAGCAGCGGGACTAGTTCATTGGATACGCAGTATTTT.

V and J are TRBV5-1 and TRBJ2-2; 9 bases match TRBD2. This CDR3 is built from 15 residues. The V gene end was trimmed by 7 bases and the J gene end by 5 bases; junction bases not matched to a gene: 9. Germline V gene data show CDR1 as SGHRS and CDR2 as YFSETQ. CDR3 in DNA: TGCGCCAGCGCCCCCTTTAGCGGGGGAACCGGGGAGCTGTTTTTT. This encodes CASAPFSGGTGELFF.

V usage is TRBV28 and J usage is TRBJ1-1; unclear D gene. This CDR3 spans 15 amino acids. Germline V gene lookup returns CDR1 MDHEN and CDR2 SYDVKM. Trimming took 5 bases from V and 0 from J, leaving 13 bases between them. CDR3 DNA sequence: TGTGCCAGCAGTCTCCCCGCTAACATGAACACTGAAGCTTTCTTT. This sequence encodes CASSLPANMNTEAFF.

This chain joins TRBV2 and TRBJ2-5, with 13 bases aligning to TRBD2. Trimming cost V 5 bases and J 6 bases; bases outside gene matches: 6. This CDR3 comprises 15 residues. The V gene's germline CDR1 is SNHLY and CDR2 FYNNEI. As DNA, the CDR3 is TGTGCCAGCAGTCTAACTAGCGGGAGGGGCAAGACCCAGTACTTC. This translates into CASSLTSGRGKTQYF.

This clone is a singleton in its sample. The CDR3 sequence: CASRRMSSYEQYF. The CDR3 DNA reads as TGTGCCAGCAGACGGATGAGCTCCTACGAGCAGTACTTC. The rearrangement links TRBV27 to TRBJ2-7; D is unclear. The germline V and J ends were trimmed by 6 bases and 0 bases, with 9 bases remaining between them. Per germline, CDR1 MNHEY and CDR2 SMNVEV (reference sequence). This CDR3 contains 13 residues.

The rearrangement uses TRBV5-1 and TRBJ2-7, with unresolved D. The CDR3 runs to 15 residues. The germline CDR1 and CDR2 sequences are SGHRS and YFSETQ. Deletions cut 4 bases from V and 5 bases from J, with 19 bases between. CDR3 amino acids: CASSPLGPHADEQYF. The CDR3, as DNA: TGCGCCAGCAGCCCCCTCGGGCCCCACGCCGACGAGCAGTACTTC. Full variable domain (outside the CDR3, taken from reference TRBV5-1 and TRBJ2-7): KAGVTQTPRYLIKTRGQQVTLSCSPISGHRSVSWYQQTPGQGLQFLFEYFSETQRNKGNFPGRFSGRQFSNSRSEMNVSTLELGDSALYLCASSPLGPHADEQYFGPGTRLTVT.

The rearrangement links TRBV7-9 to TRBJ1-1; D unclear. Trimming cost V 5 bases and J 1 base, with 11 bases left between them. Germline CDR1 reads SEHNR; CDR2 reads FQNEAQ (reference sequence). There are 14 residues in the CDR3. This chain's CDR3 is CASSPLPGNTEAFF. The DNA for the CDR3 is TGTGCCAGCAGCCCATTACCAGGGAACACTGAAGCTTTCTTT.

The genes are TRBV19 and TRBJ1-4; TRBD1 is a possible D gene (6 bases). Trimming pared 1 base from V and 0 bases from J, leaving 9 bases between. The CDR3 has 16 residues. Looked up from germline, CDR1 is LNHDA and CDR2 is SQIVND (reference sequence). The CDR3 spells CASSIVRTATNEKLFF. CDR3 DNA sequence: TGTGCCAGTAGTATAGTCAGGACAGCAACTAATGAAAAACTGTTTTTT.

The chain combines TRBV7-3 with TRBJ2-7, with D possibly called TRBD1 or TRBD2 (5 bases each). The ends were cut back, 5 bases at V and 2 bases at J, with 13 bases in the middle. CDR3 length equals 14 residues. CDR1 and CDR2 (germline): SGHTA, FQGTGA. CDR3 in DNA: TGTGCCAGCAGCCGGGGCAGCTTACCCTACGAGCAGTACTTC. Translated: CASSRGSLPYEQYF.

This clone has more than one count but fewer than ten. The V gene is TRBV28, the J gene TRBJ2-7; 11 bases match TRBD2. Trimming took 6 bases from V and 5 from J; bases not matched to a gene: 9. CDR3 length equals 15 residues. From germline, CDR1 is MDHEN and CDR2 SYDVKM. CDR3 residues: CASSLLAGALHEQYF. Written as DNA, the CDR3 is TGTGCCAGCAGCCTACTAGCGGGAGCTCTCCACGAGCAGTACTTC.

The chain links TRBV28 to TRBJ2-5; TRBD1 agrees at 7 bases. Germline lookup yields CDR1 MDHEN and CDR2 SYDVKM. Trimming took 6 bases from V and 5 from J; bases not matched to a gene: 9. The CDR3 is 14 amino acids. The CDR3: CASSPRGGRETQYF. The CDR3, as DNA: TGTGCCAGCAGCCCACGAGGGGGCCGGGAGACCCAGTACTTC.

The chain employs TRBV19 and TRBJ2-6; D is ambiguous. Trimming stripped 5 bases from V and 0 bases from J, with 8 bases between. Germline-derived CDR1 and CDR2 are LNHDA and SQIVND (reference sequence). The length of the CDR3 is 15 residues. The CDR3 region has the DNA TGTGCCAGTAGTGCTACCCTCTCTGGGGCCAACGTCCTGACTTTC. Encoded protein: CASSATLSGANVLTF.

This sequence joins TRBV2 and TRBJ1-1; D uncertain. The CDR3 consists of 14 residues. The germline CDR1 and CDR2 sequences are SNHLY and FYNNEI. V was trimmed by 2 bases and J by 0 bases, leaving 7 bases between them. CDR3 nucleotides: TGTGCCAGCAGTGAACTGGGAATGAACACTGAAGCTTTCTTT. Protein sequence: CASSELGMNTEAFF.

The rearrangement uses TRBV7-8 and TRBJ2-1, with TRBD2 identical over 9 bases. V lost 2 bases and J lost 5; bases outside the gene matches: 10. Germline CDR1 is SGHVS and CDR2 is FQNEAQ. The CDR3 runs to 17 residues. The CDR3 loop reads CASSLKSSGKRDNEQFF. CDR3 nucleotide sequence: TGTGCCAGCAGCTTAAAGTCTAGCGGGAAGAGAGACAATGAGCAGTTCTTC.

The gene calls are TRBV5-4 and TRBJ2-7; D is ambiguous. V lost 4 bases and J lost 4, with 9 bases in between. The CDR3 is made up of 12 amino acids. The germline V gene has CDR1 SGHNT and CDR2 YYREEE (reference sequence). Written as DNA, the CDR3 is TGTGCCAGCAGCGGAACCGGGTACGAGCAGTACTTC. Amino acids: CASSGTGYEQYF.

The chain employs TRBV2 and TRBJ1-5; D is unresolved. Germline V gives CDR1 SNHLY, CDR2 FYNNEI. CDR3 length equals 14 residues. V lost 2 bases, J lost 7 bases, and 12 bases lay in between. This CDR3 is CASSETGSGQPQHF. Written as DNA, the CDR3 is TGTGCCAGCAGTGAAACTGGGTCGGGGCAGCCCCAGCATTTT.